This T cell receptor beta chain was documented in a study of regulatory T cells in long-lasting Graves disease. Through Arm-PCR of CDR3 regions and iRepertoire HTBI primers, TCR beta libraries were built. TCRdb independently ran MiXCR on the multiplex PCR reads; one entry per CDR3 protein. The sample carries 350,000 to 500,000 distinct CDR3 sequences, approximately 14% recorded once. The germline CDR1 and CDR2 sequences are MDHEN and SYDVKM. This CDR3 is 14 amino acids long. The V segment lost 2 bases and the J segment 6 bases; nucleotides outside the gene matches: 4. General study results and limits: Persistent disease preferred TRBV28, TRBJ1-2 and TRBJ2-5; new disease, TRBV20-1 and TRBJ2-1.

This clonotype has only a few counts. What it binds is not known. Indicated time point: newly diagnosed GD, antithyroid drugs for less than 3 months. The authors made the TCR library using RNA they extracted from PBMCs. The peripheral blood volume drawn was 7.5 to 10 milliliters, and it was collected into EDTA tubes. This sample also appeared in a second study, on T cells in Graves' hyperthyroidism and ophthalmopathy.

The source material was peripheral blood mononuclear cells (PBMCs), sampled at new diagnosis, from a patient treated with antithyroid drugs. This receptor was identified in a woman aged 50 to 65 with Graves disease. V usage is TRBV28 and J usage is TRBJ1-5; 7 nucleotides line up with TRBD1. CDR3 sequence reads: CASSLLEGAQPQHF. CDR3 in DNA: TGTGCCAGCAGTTTACTGGAGGGGGCTCAGCCCCAGCATTTT.